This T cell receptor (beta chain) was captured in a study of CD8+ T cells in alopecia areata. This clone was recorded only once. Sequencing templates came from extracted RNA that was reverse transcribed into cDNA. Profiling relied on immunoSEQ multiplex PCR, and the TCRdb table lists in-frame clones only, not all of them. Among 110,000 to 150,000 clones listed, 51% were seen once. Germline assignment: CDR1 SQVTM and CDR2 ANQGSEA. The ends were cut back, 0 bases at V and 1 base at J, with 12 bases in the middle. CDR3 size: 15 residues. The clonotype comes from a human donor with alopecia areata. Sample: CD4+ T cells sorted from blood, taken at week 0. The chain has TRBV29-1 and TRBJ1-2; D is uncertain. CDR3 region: CSVEEGETVNYGYTF. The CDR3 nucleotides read TGCAGCGTTGAAGAGGGCGAGACTGTTAACTATGGCTACACCTTC.